These 14 T cell receptor beta chains were sequenced from one sample in a study of post-analysis software for immune sequencing data. Study conclusions and caveats: Five or six TRBV segments were more frequent in patients than controls; TRBV5-6, TRBV5-1 and TRBV20-1 belonged to this group.

Prepared libraries of TCR beta cDNA carried unique molecular identifiers. TCRdb used MiXCR to reprocess the PCR reads, holding one entry per CDR3 protein. Here the sample spans approximately 770,000 distinct CDR3 sequences, 40% to 55% being singletons. Their antigens remain unidentified. Sample: blood. The receptors derive from a girl between 10 and 17 years old with multiple sclerosis.

The chain has TRBV27 and TRBJ2-5; 7 nucleotides agree with TRBD1. Germline CDR1 reads MNHEY; CDR2 reads SMNVEV (reference sequence). There are 15 residues in the CDR3. With V trimmed by 1 base and J by 2 bases, 4 bases remained unmatched. The CDR3 DNA reads as TGTGCCAGCAGTTTATGGCCGGGACAGCAAGAGACCCAGTACTTC. It specifies CASSLWPGQQETQYF.

J is TRBJ2-1 and V is TRBV5-1; D remains ambiguous. The J call is uncertain, as TRBJ2-7 better fits the DNA end. Germline V lookup: CDR1 SGHRS, CDR2 YFSETQ. This CDR3 has 14 residues. Here the CDR3 DNA reads TGCGCCAGCAGCTTGGACAAACTACTCTACGAGCAGTACTTC. Amino acid sequence: CASSLDKLLYEQYF.

This clonotype was detected many times. The chain uses TRBV20-1 and TRBJ2-5; D is undetermined. From germline, CDR1 is DFQATT and CDR2 SNEGSKA (reference sequence). The germline V and J ends were trimmed by 5 bases and 1 base, with 5 bases remaining between them. The CDR3 length is 11 residues. CDR3 sequence (DNA): TGCAGTGCTCAATTCCAAGAGACCCAGTACTTC. It codes for CSAQFQETQYF.

J is TRBJ1-6 and V is TRBV27; D unclear. Per germline, CDR1 MNHEY and CDR2 SMNVEV (reference sequence). V was cut by 3 bases and J by 4 bases, with 7 bases left in between. The CDR3 is made up of 14 amino acids. Here the CDR3 reads CASSFGNYNSPLHF. CDR3 bases: TGTGCCAGCAGTTTCGGGAATTATAATTCACCCCTCCACTTT.

The chain couples TRBV7-9 to TRBJ2-1; no clear D gene. This CDR3 has 14 amino acids. Looked up from germline, CDR1 is SEHNR and CDR2 is FQNEAQ (reference sequence). The V end lost 0 bases, the J end lost 10 bases, and 13 bases lay between the germline ends. CDR3 loop: CASSLAEGSGEQFF. The DNA for the CDR3 is TGTGCCAGCAGCTTAGCGGAAGGATCAGGCGAGCAGTTCTTC. The full variable domain, rest sourced from reference TRBV7-9 and TRBJ2-1, is DTGVSQNPRHKITKRGQNVTFRCDPISEHNRLYWYRQTLGQGPEFLTYFQNEAQLEKSRLLSDRFSAERPKGSFSTLEIQRTEQGDSAMYLCASSLAEGSGEQFFGPGTRLTVL.

The V and J genes are TRBV5-1 and TRBJ2-1, with 15 bases lining up with TRBD2. Germline loops: CDR1 SGHRS, CDR2 YFSETQ. The CDR3 length is 19 residues. J gave up 0 bases and V 0 bases, and 4 bases lay outside the gene matches. CDR3 residues: CASSLAGGLAGGSYNEQFF. The CDR3 bases are TGCGCCAGCAGCTTGGCCGGGGGACTAGCGGGAGGCTCCTACAATGAGCAGTTCTTC.

The rearrangement joins TRBV20-1 to TRBJ2-3, with D possibly TRBD1 on 6 matching bases. This CDR3 region has 13 residues. The germline V gene encodes CDR1 DFQATT and CDR2 SNEGSKA (reference sequence). The V gene lost 4 bases and the J gene lost 0 bases, with 8 bases spanning the gap. CDR3 sequence: CSAIRGSTDTQYF. The CDR3 DNA reads TGCAGTGCTATTAGGGGGAGCACAGATACGCAGTATTTT.

A single count supports this clonotype. This chain links TRBV20-1 with TRBJ2-2; 9 bases map to TRBD2. Germline CDR1 is DFQATT and CDR2 is SNEGSKA (reference sequence). J lost 5 bases, V lost 8 bases, and 12 bases had no gene match. The CDR3 runs to 15 residues. The CDR3 protein is CSTYGIAGATGELFF. CDR3 DNA: TGCAGTACATACGGGATAGCGGGAGCGACCGGGGAGCTGTTTTTT.

The gene calls are TRBV7-8 and TRBJ2-3, with D unresolved. Germline CDR1 reads SGHVS; CDR2 reads FQNEAQ. The CDR3 loop spans 13 amino acids. V was pared by 5 bases and J by 5 bases, with 11 bases between. The CDR3 DNA reads as TGTGCCAGCAGCGAGGCCTACCAAGATACGCAGTATTTT. The encoded protein is CASSEAYQDTQYF.

The chain employs TRBV20-1 and TRBJ2-1; D is perhaps TRBD2 (7 bases). V was cut by 3 bases and J by 7 bases, with 19 bases left in between. Germline CDR1 reads DFQATT; CDR2 reads SNEGSKA (reference sequence). The CDR3 loop spans 15 amino acids. This CDR3 reads CSASLGGLGWNEQFF. For the CDR3, the DNA is TGCAGTGCTAGTCTGGGGGGGCTGGGATGGAATGAGCAGTTCTTC.

The chain combines TRBV11-2 with TRBJ2-5; the match to TRBD1 covers 11 bases. This CDR3 comprises 15 residues. Germline lookup yields CDR1 SGHAT and CDR2 FQNNGV. The J segment lost 5 bases and the V segment lost 5 bases, leaving 7 bases of the junction unmatched. This CDR3 is CASSPGQGAWETQYF. The CDR3 DNA sequence: TGTGCCAGCAGCCCAGGACAGGGGGCATGGGAGACCCAGTACTTC. Full variable domain (missing parts from reference TRBV11-2 and TRBJ2-5): EAGVAQSPRYKIIEKRQSVAFWCNPISGHATLYWYQQILGQGPKLLIQFQNNGVVDDSQLPKDRFSAERLKGVDSTLKIQPAKLEDSAVYLCASSPGQGAWETQYFGPGTRLLVL.

This clonotype was seen a few times. The chain recombines TRBV7-9 with TRBJ2-7; TRBD2 aligns across 9 bases. Germline V gene sequence: CDR1 SEHNR, CDR2 FQNEAQ (reference sequence). The CDR3 is 14 amino acids. With V trimmed by 5 bases and J by 7 bases, 9 bases remained unmatched. The chain's CDR3 is CASSPGLAPGEQYF. Here the CDR3 DNA reads TGTGCCAGCAGCCCGGGACTAGCCCCTGGAGAGCAGTACTTC.

The rearrangement uses TRBV20-1 and TRBJ2-7; TRBD2 aligns across 7 bases. This CDR3 contains 11 residues. CDR1 and CDR2 from the germline V gene are DFQATT and SNEGSKA (reference sequence). J lost 7 bases, V lost 3 bases, and 3 bases had no gene match. DNA for the CDR3: TGCAGTGCTAGTGCGGGAGAGGAGCAGTACTTC. This codes for CSASAGEEQYF.

The chain is built from TRBV6-5 and TRBJ2-1, with 10 bases fitting TRBD2. The CDR3 consists of 16 residues. V lost 2 bases to trimming and J lost 7 bases; unmatched junction nucleotides: 8. Germline assignment: CDR1 MNHEY and CDR2 SVGAGI. CDR3 coding DNA: TGTGCCAGCAGTTACGTCTCTAGCGGGAGCAATAATGAGCAGTTCTTC. It yields the protein CASSYVSSGSNNEQFF.